These T cell receptor beta chains were read from a single sample in a study of graft-versus-host responses after intestinal transplantation. TCRdb's copy holds only in-frame clones and misses some; the assay was immunoSEQ multiplex PCR. In the table there are fewer than 95,000 clones, roughly 91% of which are singletons. These receptors have no identified antigens. Sequencing was performed on unstimulated CD8+ T cells sorted from spleen or lymph node cells, taken before intestinal transplant. The receptors derive from a human donor who received an intestinal transplant. CDR3s include the opening cysteine and the closing phenylalanine or tryptophan. The D gene is left open where the match is weak. A row's size may be missing; if present it is once, few, many or a size class.

clone_size: .
v_call: TRBV2
j_call: TRBJ2-7
d_call: TRBD2
cdr3_aa: CASSVGRNSYEQYF
cdr3_nt: TGTGCCAGCAGTGTCGGGAGGAACTCCTACGAGCAGTACTTC

clone_size: .
v_call: TRBV15
j_call: TRBJ2-3
d_call: TRBD2
cdr3_aa: CATSREEAGGPADTQYF
cdr3_nt: TGTGCCACCAGCAGAGAGGAAGCGGGGGGGCCTGCAGATACGCAGTATTTT

clone_size: .
v_call: TRBV7-6
j_call: TRBJ2-3
d_call: TRBD2
cdr3_aa: CASSLAGLAGGFTDTQYF
cdr3_nt: TGTGCCAGCAGCTTAGCCGGACTAGCGGGGGGCTTCACAGATACGCAGTATTTT

clone_size: .
v_call: TRBV6-5
j_call: TRBJ1-4
d_call: .
cdr3_aa: CASSQVEGDEKLFF
cdr3_nt: TGTGCCAGCAGCCAAGTCGAGGGGGACGAAAAACTGTTTTTT

clone_size: .
v_call: TRBV7-9
j_call: TRBJ1-5
d_call: TRBD1
cdr3_aa: CASSHDRERGQPQHF
cdr3_nt: TGTGCCAGCAGCCACGACAGGGAAAGGGGTCAGCCCCAGCATTTT

clone_size: .
v_call: TRBV4-3
j_call: TRBJ2-7
d_call: .
cdr3_aa: CASSQEGGRYYEQYF
cdr3_nt: TGCGCCAGCAGCCAAGAAGGGGGACGTTACTACGAGCAGTACTTC

clone_size: .
v_call: TRBV15
j_call: TRBJ2-1
d_call: .
cdr3_aa: CATMGGSYNEQFF
cdr3_nt: TGTGCCACCATGGGGGGCTCCTACAATGAGCAGTTCTTC

clone_size: once
v_call: TRBV6-5
j_call: TRBJ2-1
d_call: TRBD2
cdr3_aa: CASSRLAGETPDQFF
cdr3_nt: TGTGCCAGCAGTAGACTAGCGGGGGAAACCCCCGATCAGTTCTTC

clone_size: .
v_call: TRBV27
j_call: TRBJ2-7
d_call: .
cdr3_aa: CASSTRTEDYEQYF
cdr3_nt: TGTGCCAGCAGTACTCGGACAGAGGACTACGAGCAGTACTTC

clone_size: .
v_call: TRBV5-4
j_call: TRBJ1-2
d_call: .
cdr3_aa: CASSHSPGTLGGYTF
cdr3_nt: TGTGCCAGCAGCCATTCACCTGGGACACTCGGTGGCTACACCTTC

clone_size: .
v_call: TRBV11-2
j_call: TRBJ2-5
d_call: .
cdr3_aa: CASSAALYQETQYF
cdr3_nt: TGTGCCAGCAGCGCCGCCCTATACCAAGAGACCCAGTACTTC

clone_size: once
v_call: TRBV4-3
j_call: TRBJ2-1
d_call: TRBD1
cdr3_aa: CASSQLGGWEQFF
cdr3_nt: TGCGCCAGCAGCCAGTTAGGGGGCTGGGAGCAGTTCTTC

clone_size: .
v_call: TRBV30
j_call: TRBJ2-3
d_call: TRBD1
cdr3_aa: CAWSATGTDTQYF
cdr3_nt: TGTGCCTGGAGCGCGACAGGGACAGATACGCAGTATTTT

clone_size: .
v_call: TRBV11-2
j_call: TRBJ1-3
d_call: TRBD1
cdr3_aa: CASSEWGQGPLSGNTIYF
cdr3_nt: TGTGCCAGCAGCGAGTGGGGACAGGGACCGCTCTCTGGAAACACCATATATTTT

clone_size: once
v_call: TRBV6-4
j_call: TRBJ2-2
d_call: TRBD1
cdr3_aa: CASSAVAGGAGNTGELFF
cdr3_nt: TGTGCCAGCAGTGCGGTGGCAGGGGGCGCCGGGAACACCGGGGAGCTGTTTTTT

clone_size: .
v_call: TRBV29-1
j_call: TRBJ1-2
d_call: .
cdr3_aa: CSVDITEGNYGYTF
cdr3_nt: TGCAGCGTTGATATCACGGAGGGGAACTATGGCTACACCTTC

clone_size: .
v_call: TRBV11-3
j_call: TRBJ1-2
d_call: .
cdr3_aa: CASSLEFGGDGYTF
cdr3_nt: TGTGCCAGCAGCTTAGAGTTTGGGGGGGATGGCTACACCTTC

clone_size: .
v_call: TRBV4-3
j_call: TRBJ1-4
d_call: TRBD1
cdr3_aa: CASSQVRTGDEKLFF
cdr3_nt: TGCGCCAGCAGCCAAGTAAGGACAGGAGATGAAAAACTGTTTTTT

clone_size: .
v_call: TRBV19
j_call: TRBJ1-3
d_call: .
cdr3_aa: CASKGELSSGNTIYF
cdr3_nt: TGTGCCAGTAAAGGAGAGTTGAGCTCTGGAAACACCATATATTTT

clone_size: .
v_call: TRBV4-3
j_call: TRBJ2-7
d_call: TRBD1
cdr3_aa: CASSQGRQGHEQYF
cdr3_nt: TGCGCCAGCAGCCAAGGAAGACAGGGCCACGAGCAGTACTTC

clone_size: .
v_call: TRBV7-9
j_call: TRBJ2-2
d_call: TRBD2
cdr3_aa: CATGGYAGANTGELFF
cdr3_nt: TGTGCCACCGGGGGGTATGCGGGGGCGAACACCGGGGAGCTGTTTTTT

clone_size: .
v_call: TRBV11-2
j_call: TRBJ2-7
d_call: TRBD1
cdr3_aa: CASVMGQGAYEQYF
cdr3_nt: TGTGCCAGCGTCATGGGGCAGGGGGCCTACGAGCAGTACTTC

clone_size: few
v_call: TRBV2
j_call: TRBJ2-3
d_call: .
cdr3_aa: CASSEGGSGASTDTQYF
cdr3_nt: TGTGCCAGCAGCGAAGGAGGCAGCGGTGCTAGCACAGATACGCAGTATTTT

clone_size: .
v_call: TRBV5-4
j_call: TRBJ1-4
d_call: .
cdr3_aa: CASSLRGRVARNEKLFF
cdr3_nt: TGTGCCAGCAGCTTGCGGGGGAGGGTTGCTCGCAATGAAAAACTGTTTTTT

clone_size: .
v_call: TRBV29-1
j_call: TRBJ1-1
d_call: .
cdr3_aa: CSVEEVYRVSNTEAFF
cdr3_nt: TGCAGCGTTGAAGAGGTCTACAGGGTTTCGAACACTGAAGCTTTCTTT

clone_size: once
v_call: TRBV4-1
j_call: TRBJ2-6
d_call: .
cdr3_aa: CASSQLISGANVLTF
cdr3_nt: TGCGCCAGCAGCCAATTAATCTCTGGGGCCAACGTCCTGACTTTC

clone_size: once
v_call: TRBV7-2
j_call: TRBJ1-1
d_call: .
cdr3_aa: CASSRLTGNTEAFF
cdr3_nt: TGTGCCAGCAGCCGCTTGACAGGGAACACTGAAGCTTTCTTT

clone_size: .
v_call: TRBV29-1
j_call: TRBJ1-1
d_call: TRBD1
cdr3_aa: CSVAWTGGNYTEAFF
cdr3_nt: TGCAGCGTTGCTTGGACAGGGGGCAATTACACTGAAGCTTTCTTT

clone_size: .
v_call: TRBV30
j_call: TRBJ2-3
d_call: .
cdr3_aa: CAWSLGGASTDTQYF
cdr3_nt: TGTGCCTGGAGTCTGGGGGGGGCGAGCACAGATACGCAGTATTTT

clone_size: few
v_call: TRBV5-8
j_call: TRBJ1-1
d_call: .
cdr3_aa: CASSLRQGSSNTEAFF
cdr3_nt: TGTGCCAGCAGCTTGAGGCAGGGGTCTTCGAACACTGAAGCTTTCTTT

clone_size: few
v_call: TRBV7-2
j_call: TRBJ2-7
d_call: .
cdr3_aa: CASSFWGGHEQYF
cdr3_nt: TGTGCCAGCAGCTTCTGGGGGGGCCACGAGCAGTACTTC

clone_size: .
v_call: TRBV11-3
j_call: TRBJ1-1
d_call: TRBD1
cdr3_aa: CASSLYTRDRGSNTEAFF
cdr3_nt: TGTGCCAGCAGCTTATACACCAGGGACAGGGGGTCTAACACTGAAGCTTTCTTT